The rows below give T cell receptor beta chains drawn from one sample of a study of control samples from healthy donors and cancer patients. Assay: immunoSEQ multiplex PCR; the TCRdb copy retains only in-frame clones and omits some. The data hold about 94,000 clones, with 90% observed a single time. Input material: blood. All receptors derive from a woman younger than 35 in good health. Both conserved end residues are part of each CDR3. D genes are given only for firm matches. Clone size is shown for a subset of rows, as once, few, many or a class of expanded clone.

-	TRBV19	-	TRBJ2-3	TGTGCCAGTAGTATAGGATCGGGGGCAGAGGATACGCAGTATTTT	CASSIGSGAEDTQYF
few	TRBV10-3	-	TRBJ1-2	TGTGCCATCAGTGGGGGGCCGGAGAACTATGGCTACACCTTC	CAISGGPENYGYTF
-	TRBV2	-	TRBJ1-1	TGTGCCAGCAGTTCGGACAGCACTGAAGCTTTCTTT	CASSSDSTEAFF
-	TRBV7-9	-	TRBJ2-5	TGTGCCAGCAGCTTACAGGGCTGGGAGACCCAGTACTTC	CASSLQGWETQYF
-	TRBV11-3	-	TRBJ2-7	TGTGCCAGCAGGTCCGCTGGGGGATGTTTCGAGCAGTACTTC	CASRSAGGCFEQYF
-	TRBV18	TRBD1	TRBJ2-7	TGTGCCAGCTCACCCCGGACAGGGAGCTACGAGCAGTACTTC	CASSPRTGSYEQYF
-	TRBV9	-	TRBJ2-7	TGTGCCAGCAGCGTAGTTGAGGGGGGCTACGAGCAGTACTTC	CASSVVEGGYEQYF
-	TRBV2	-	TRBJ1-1	TGTGCCAGCAGTGTTAACAGCCCGAACACTGAAGCTTTCTTT	CASSVNSPNTEAFF
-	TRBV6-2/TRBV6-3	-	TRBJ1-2	TGTGCCAGCAGTTACGAGGGACCTTCCTATGGCTACACCTTC	CASSYEGPSYGYTF
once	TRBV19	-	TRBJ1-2	TGTGCCAGTAGTATAGAAGCCTTCGGCAGAGGCTATGGCTACACCTTC	CASSIEAFGRGYGYTF
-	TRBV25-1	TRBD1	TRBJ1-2	TGTGCCAGCAGTGAAGGAGACAGGGATGGCTACACCTTC	CASSEGDRDGYTF
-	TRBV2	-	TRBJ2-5	TGTGCCAGCAGTAGCTCCACCACCCAAGAGACCCAGTACTTC	CASSSSTTQETQYF
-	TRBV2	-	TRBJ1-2	TGTGCCAGCACGACGGACACTACTAACTATGGCTACACCTTC	CASTTDTTNYGYTF